This T cell receptor beta chain was captured in a study of response to subunit inactivated influenza vaccine (dated by TCRdb to about 2018). For context, the study as a whole: Deep quantitative profiling of the T cell receptor repertoire was used in the study to follow responses to a trivalent subunit inactivated influenza vaccine. Overall study outcomes, separate from this receptor: The authors suggested that each seasonal influenza vaccination may recruit only a limited number of new T cells.

Library preparation was by RT-PCR. TCRdb records Illumina HiSeq 2500 as the sequencer. The raw public data were reprocessed by TCRdb itself: fastp quality trimming at Q25, MiXCR clonotype calling, in-frame beta chains only. Each CDR3 protein gets just one entry, which takes the most common genes and DNA from the rows behind it. The sample yields under 550,000 distinct CDR3 sequences; approximately 7.8% were counted once. Approximately 14% of the sample is in the top ten clones. V loses 4 bases at its end and J loses 9 bases; junction bases beyond the gene matches: 9. The CDR3 contains 15 residues, cysteine and phenylalanine counted. Only the CDR3 region is kept as DNA, spanning 45 bases read in frame from base 1. The germline V gene yields SGHDT for CDR1 and YYEEEE for CDR2. A note on this clonotype: Its antigen target is currently unknown. Base qualities are missing; no much larger clone stands one base away.

The sample consisted of PBMCs from blood, taken roughly 24 months after vaccination. Rearrangement joined TRBV5-6 to TRBJ2-3; 12 of the junction bases match TRBD2. The receptor was isolated from a man between 50 and 69 years old who received an inactivated influenza vaccine. Donor details come from another sample of the same person, matched by shared clones. The sequenced DNA is TGTGCCAGCAGCCGCAAACTAGCGGGGGGTGAGACGCAGTATTTT. The translation is CASSRKLAGGETQYF.